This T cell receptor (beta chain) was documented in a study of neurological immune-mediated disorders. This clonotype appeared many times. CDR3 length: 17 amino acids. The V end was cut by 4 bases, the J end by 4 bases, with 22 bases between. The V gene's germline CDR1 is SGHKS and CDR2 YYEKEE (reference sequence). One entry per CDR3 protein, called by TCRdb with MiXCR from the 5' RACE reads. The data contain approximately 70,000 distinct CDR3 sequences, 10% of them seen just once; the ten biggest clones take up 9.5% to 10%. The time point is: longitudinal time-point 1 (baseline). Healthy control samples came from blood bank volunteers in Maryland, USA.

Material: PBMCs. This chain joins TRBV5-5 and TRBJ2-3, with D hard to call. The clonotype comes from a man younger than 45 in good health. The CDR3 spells CASSPSHAAGWADTQYF. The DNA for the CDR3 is TGTGCCAGCAGCCCCTCGCATGCAGCAGGATGGGCAGATACGCAGTATTTT.